One sample yielded the 17 T cell receptor beta chains listed below, sequenced in a study of blood T cell repertoires in COVID-19. Produced via immunoSEQ multiplex PCR; TCRdb's table is partial and in-frame only. The sample shows over 150,000 clones, about four fifths of them seen only once. Specimen: PBMCs or T cells enriched from blood (not recorded which). The receptors shown here come from a woman aged 55-75 years who had recovered from COVID-19.

The chain couples TRBV9 to TRBJ2-6; TRBD2 matches 7 bases. The V gene end was trimmed by 2 bases and the J gene end by 0 bases; junction bases not matched to a gene: 8. This CDR3 comprises 18 residues. Germline loops: CDR1 SGDLS, CDR2 YYNGEE. The CDR3 protein is CASSVKAGESSGANVLTF. In DNA, the CDR3 is TGTGCCAGCAGCGTCAAGGCGGGGGAGAGCTCTGGGGCCAACGTCCTGACTTTC.

This clone has just a few counts. The CDR3 here is CASSLSGVNEKLFF. DNA for the CDR3: TGCGCCAGCAGCTTGTCCGGGGTTAATGAAAAACTGTTTTTT. The chain joins TRBV5-1 to TRBJ1-4; D unclear. Germline CDR1 reads SGHRS; CDR2 reads YFSETQ. V was shortened by 1 base and J by 4 bases, with 8 bases between the two germline ends. The CDR3 length is 14 residues.

This chain links TRBV12-5 with TRBJ2-7; D is ambiguous. The CDR3 consists of 14 residues. V gave up 1 base and J gave up 6 bases, with 13 bases separating them. Germline V gene sequence: CDR1 LGHNT, CDR2 FRNRAP. The CDR3, as DNA: TGTGCTAGTGGTTTGGCCGGCGTACAGCCCGAGCAGTACTTC. Protein sequence: CASGLAGVQPEQYF.

The genes are TRBV11-2 and TRBJ2-5, with 12 bases lining up with TRBD2. The CDR3 spans 17 residues. V shed 7 bases and J 7 bases; nucleotides not matched to a gene: 16. Looked up from germline, CDR1 is SGHAT and CDR2 is FQNNGV. The CDR3 here is CASTRGPSGGAGVTQYF. The CDR3 bases are TGTGCCAGCACCCGGGGTCCTAGCGGGGGGGCCGGTGTGACCCAGTACTTC.

The chain has TRBV5-6 and TRBJ2-5; the match to TRBD2 covers 9 bases. Germline V gene data show CDR1 as SGHDT and CDR2 as YYEEEE. This CDR3 comprises 14 residues. The J segment lost 5 bases and the V segment lost 1 base, leaving 3 bases of the junction unmatched. CDR3 region: CASSLSLAGETQYF. The DNA for the CDR3 is TGTGCCAGCAGCTTGTCGCTAGCGGGGGAGACCCAGTACTTC.

The V and J genes are TRBV19 and TRBJ1-2; D is perhaps TRBD1 (5 bases). Per germline, CDR1 LNHDA and CDR2 SQIVND (reference sequence). The CDR3 is 14 amino acids. The ends were cut back, 7 bases at V and 0 bases at J, with 12 bases in the middle. The CDR3: CASNSPGSNYGYTF. The CDR3 DNA is TGTGCCAGTAATAGTCCAGGGTCTAACTATGGCTACACCTTC. Combining the CDR3 with reference TRBV19 and TRBJ1-2 gives the whole variable domain DGGITQSPKYLFRKEGQNVTLSCEQNLNHDAMYWYRQDPGQGLRLIYYSQIVNDFQKGDIAEGYSVSREKKESFPLTVTSAQKNPTAFYLCASNSPGSNYGYTFGSGTRLTVV.

This chain links TRBV19 with TRBJ1-4, with TRBD1 as a possible D gene (6 bases). Germline CDR1 is LNHDA and CDR2 is SQIVND (reference sequence). Trimming took 5 bases from V and 0 from J, leaving 13 bases between them. The CDR3 has 16 amino acids. Here the CDR3 reads CASSLPAGATNEKLFF. The CDR3 nucleotides read TGTGCCAGTAGTTTACCCGCAGGGGCAACTAATGAAAAACTGTTTTTT. The full variable domain, completed using reference TRBV19 and TRBJ1-4, is DGGITQSPKYLFRKEGQNVTLSCEQNLNHDAMYWYRQDPGQGLRLIYYSQIVNDFQKGDIAEGYSVSREKKESFPLTVTSAQKNPTAFYLCASSLPAGATNEKLFFGSGTQLSVL.

This chain uses TRBV25-1 with TRBJ2-1; D is unclear. The germline V gene has CDR1 MGHDK and CDR2 SYGVNS. Trimming removed 2 bases at V and 6 bases at J, with 8 bases between. The CDR3 has 13 residues. The CDR3, as DNA: TGTGCCAGCAGTGAAGGGCAGAGCAATGAGCAGTTCTTC. Protein sequence: CASSEGQSNEQFF.

J is TRBJ2-3 and V is TRBV7-2, with 7 bases aligning to TRBD2. Germline CDR1 is SGHTA and CDR2 is FQGNSA. V dropped 2 bases and J dropped 1; count of bases not matched to a gene: 9. The CDR3 spans 17 residues. CDR3: CASSLYRRGFRTDTQYF. The CDR3 DNA reads TGTGCCAGCAGCTTATATAGGCGGGGGTTCCGCACAGATACGCAGTATTTT.

On this clone: This same CDR3 is encoded by further DNA sequences in the sample. V gene TRBV6-5 combines with J gene TRBJ2-3, with D unresolved. The germline CDR1 and CDR2 sequences are MNHEY and SVGAGI. The CDR3 is 12 amino acids. The V end was cut by 7 bases, the J end by 3 bases, with 8 bases between. The CDR3 loop reads CASIGQTDTQYF. As DNA, the CDR3 is TGTGCCAGCATTGGCCAAACAGATACGCAGTATTTT.

This clone was seen only once. CDR3 DNA: TGCGCCAGCAGCCCTGGACAGGGGGCTAATGAGCAGTTCTTC. It yields the protein CASSPGQGANEQFF. The chain recombines TRBV5-1 with TRBJ2-1; TRBD1 aligns across 11 bases. Germline-derived CDR1 and CDR2 are SGHRS and YFSETQ. CDR3 length: 14 residues. The V and J ends lost 4 bases and 7 bases, in that order; junction bases with no gene match: 4. The variable domain in full, completed from reference TRBV5-1 and TRBJ2-1, reads KAGVTQTPRYLIKTRGQQVTLSCSPISGHRSVSWYQQTPGQGLQFLFEYFSETQRNKGNFPGRFSGRQFSNSRSEMNVSTLELGDSALYLCASSPGQGANEQFFGPGTRLTVL.

The CDR3 sequence is CASSLPGMNTEAFF. The CDR3 nucleotides read TGCGCCAGCAGCTTGCCAGGAATGAACACTGAAGCTTTCTTT. The chain is built from TRBV5-1 and TRBJ1-1; D ambiguous. V gave up 1 base and J gave up 0 bases, with 7 bases separating them. Germline-derived CDR1 and CDR2 are SGHRS and YFSETQ. The CDR3 has 14 amino acids.

The V gene is TRBV7-2, the J gene TRBJ1-1, with 11 positions matching TRBD1. Per the germline V gene, CDR1 is SGHTA and CDR2 is FQGNSA. The CDR3 spans 13 residues. Germline trimming cut 1 base from V and 11 bases from J; bases unmatched to any gene: 3. For the CDR3, the DNA is TGTGCCAGCAGCTTAGGTCGGGACAGGGGGGCTTTCTTT. Protein product: CASSLGRDRGAFF. Filled out from reference TRBV7-2 and TRBJ1-1, the complete variable domain reads GAGVSQSPSNKVTEKGKDVELRCDPISGHTALYWYRQSLGQGLEFLIYFQGNSAPDKSGLPSDRFSAERTGGSVSTLTIQRTQQEDSAVYLCASSLGRDRGAFFGQGTRLTVV.

This sequence joins TRBV30 and TRBJ1-2, with 8 bases aligning to TRBD1. Germline V gene lookup returns CDR1 GTSNPN and CDR2 SVGIG (reference sequence). The ends lost 8 bases at V and 8 bases at J; junction bases unmatched: 13. The CDR3 spans 13 residues. The CDR3 sequence: CARGQGVVEGYTF. In DNA, the CDR3 is TGTGCCCGCGGACAGGGAGTCGTGGAAGGCTACACCTTC.

The chain links TRBV7-3 to TRBJ2-5; tentative D call: TRBD1 (6 bases). CDR3 length: 14 residues. V was clipped by 4 bases and J by 5 bases, with 14 bases between them. Germline-derived CDR1 and CDR2 are SGHTA and FQGTGA. DNA for the CDR3: TGTGCCAGCAGCTCCGGGTCCAGGGGCGAGACCCAGTACTTC. Its translation: CASSSGSRGETQYF.

Only a few counts were recorded for this clone. The V gene is TRBV12-3 or TRBV12-4, the J gene TRBJ1-2; D unclear. Between the trimmed V and J ends, which lost 3 bases and 7 bases, there was a span of 6 bases. The CDR3 runs 11 residues. CDR3 DNA: TGTGCCAGCAGTTTTACCGGTGGCTACACCTTC. It encodes CASSFTGGYTF.

The chain employs TRBV2 and TRBJ1-2; weak D call: TRBD1 (5 bases). From germline, CDR1 is SNHLY and CDR2 FYNNEI. Between the trimmed V and J ends, which lost 11 bases and 5 bases, there was a span of 15 bases. The CDR3 sequence is 12 residues long. The CDR3 bases are TGTGCCGGGGGGACGGATTTTTATGGCTACACCTTC. This gives the protein CAGGTDFYGYTF.